The 13 T cell receptor beta chains presented below share a single source sample, sequenced in a study of identical twins. TCRdb itself ran the 5' RACE reads through MiXCR, one entry per CDR3 protein. The data hold a few hundred thousand distinct CDR3 sequences, with more than 8% observed a single time. The same data also went into a second study, on yellow fever vaccine responses in identical twins.

The material sequenced was CD8+ T cells sorted from blood. The receptor set was obtained from a woman between 18 and 29 years old in good health.

This clonotype appeared many times. In DNA form, the CDR3 reads TGTGCCAGCAGCTTAGGTTGGGTGAATACAGATACGCAGTATTTT. It specifies CASSLGWVNTDTQYF. This chain joins TRBV11-2 and TRBJ2-3, with unresolved D. The germline V gene has CDR1 SGHAT and CDR2 FQNNGV. The CDR3 totals 15 residues. V lost 1 base and J 3 bases, leaving 11 bases between the germline ends.

About this clonotype: This sequence may be a read error, since a much larger clone differs from it by one base. The chain couples TRBV12-3 or TRBV12-4 to TRBJ2-3; tentatively, D is TRBD1 or TRBD2 (7 bases each). The CDR3 is made up of 17 amino acids. CDR3 sequence reads: CTSSRYTRGGPEDTQYF. In DNA, the CDR3 is TGTACCAGCAGCCGCTATACCAGGGGGGGGCCGGAAGATACGCAGTATTTT.

As concerns this clonotype: A much larger clone differs by one base, so this may be a read error. The chain recombines TRBV9 with TRBJ2-7; 7 bases match TRBD2. Germline V CDR1 and CDR2: SGDLS, YYNGEE. The CDR3 has 14 residues. CDR3 sequence reads: CATSLASGAYEQYF. The CDR3 DNA is TGTGCCACCAGCTTAGCTAGCGGAGCCTACGAGCAGTACTTC. The full variable domain, completed using reference TRBV9 and TRBJ2-7, is DSGVTQTPKHLITATGQRVTLRCSPRSGDLSVYWYQQSLDQGLQFLIQYYNGEERAKGNILERFSAQQFPDLHSELNLSSLELGDSALYFCATSLASGAYEQYFGPGTRLTVT.

This clonotype was found many times. This chain connects TRBV7-9 to TRBJ2-7; D could derive from TRBD1 or TRBD2 (6 bases each). With 8 bases removed from V and 1 base from J, the gap between germline ends came to 21 bases. Germline V gene lookup returns CDR1 SEHNR and CDR2 FQNEAQ (reference sequence). The CDR3 has 16 amino acids. For the CDR3, the DNA is TGTGCCAGCGGATTCCCGGGGGCGACGGAATCCTACGAGCAGTACTTC. The encoded protein is CASGFPGATESYEQYF.

The sample holds many counts of this clonotype. V usage is TRBV4-2 and J usage is TRBJ2-7, with 8 bases matching TRBD1. Trimming at V came to 3 bases and at J to 3 bases, leaving 7 bases not matched to a gene. This CDR3 is 15 amino acids long. Germline CDR1 LGHNA, CDR2 YNFKEQ. The CDR3 sequence is CASSQRGQDDYEQYF. The CDR3, as DNA: TGTGCCAGCAGCCAGAGGGGACAGGACGACTACGAGCAGTACTTC.

The genes are TRBV2 and TRBJ1-1, with 7 bases lining up with TRBD1. Germline lookup yields CDR1 SNHLY and CDR2 FYNNEI. The V segment lost 2 bases and the J segment 5 bases; nucleotides outside the gene matches: 5. The CDR3 is made up of 14 amino acids. CDR3 DNA sequence: TGTGCCAGCAGTGAAAGCACAGGGGAAACTGAAGCTTTCTTT. Translation gives CASSESTGETEAFF. Supplemented by reference TRBV2 and TRBJ1-1, the full variable domain reads EPEVTQTPSHQVTQMGQEVILRCVPISNHLYFYWYRQILGQKVEFLVSFYNNEISEKSEIFDDQFSVERPDGSNFTLKIRSTKLEDSAMYFCASSESTGETEAFFGQGTRLTVV.

This clonotype was detected ten times or more. The rearrangement joins TRBV6-4 to TRBJ1-1; D perhaps matches TRBD1 (6 bases). Germline V CDR1 and CDR2: MRHNA, SNTAGT. This CDR3 has 14 residues. The V and J ends lost 2 bases and 4 bases respectively, with 11 bases between them. CDR3 amino acids: CASSDGGGGTEAFF. As DNA, the CDR3 is TGTGCCAGCAGTGACGGCGGAGGGGGCACTGAAGCTTTCTTT.

The rearrangement links TRBV20-1 to TRBJ1-1, with unresolved D. Germline CDR1 is DFQATT and CDR2 is SNEGSKA (reference sequence). CDR3 length: 13 amino acids. V lost 2 bases and J lost 0, with 7 bases in between. As DNA, the CDR3 is TGCAGTGCTAGACGGGCTTTGAACACTGAAGCTTTCTTT. It is translated as CSARRALNTEAFF.

The genes are TRBV14 and TRBJ2-7; 11 bases are shared with TRBD2. The V and J ends lost 2 bases and 3 bases, in that order; junction bases with no gene match: 3. Germline V gene lookup returns CDR1 SGHDN and CDR2 FVKESK. The CDR3 has 15 residues. The CDR3 reads CASSQSGTSGYEQYF. CDR3 nucleotides: TGTGCCAGCAGCCAATCCGGGACTAGCGGCTACGAGCAGTACTTC.

This clonotype was counted only a few times. The rearrangement links TRBV9 to TRBJ2-3; TRBD1 matches 11 bases. Germline trimming cut 4 bases from V and 3 bases from J; bases unmatched to any gene: 7. The CDR3 spans 16 residues. Germline-derived CDR1 and CDR2 are SGDLS and YYNGEE. CDR3 coding DNA: TGTGCCAGCAGCCACAACCGGGACAGGGGGACAGATACGCAGTATTTT. It specifies CASSHNRDRGTDTQYF.

The V gene is TRBV12-3 or TRBV12-4, the J gene TRBJ2-7; D assignment may be TRBD1 or TRBD2 (5 bases each). V dropped 5 bases and J dropped 2 bases, with 19 bases sitting between them. The CDR3 extends over 16 amino acids. The CDR3 spells CASSRNWGINPYEQYF. The DNA for the CDR3 is TGTGCCAGCAGTCGAAATTGGGGGATTAACCCCTACGAGCAGTACTTC.

This clonotype showed up many times. The chain is built from TRBV10-3 and TRBJ1-6; no firm D call. Deletions cut 2 bases from V and 0 bases from J, with 8 bases between. Germline CDR1 reads ENHRY; CDR2 reads SYGVKD. This CDR3 region has 16 residues. The CDR3 DNA reads as TGTGCCATCAGTGAGACAGAGAGCTCCTATAATTCACCCCTCCACTTT. Protein: CAISETESSYNSPLHF.

This clonotype was observed many times. This chain links TRBV29-1 with TRBJ2-3, with 8 bases that match TRBD2. Looked up from germline, CDR1 is SQVTM and CDR2 is ANQGSEA. J gave up 3 bases and V 4 bases, and 12 bases lay outside the gene matches. The CDR3 runs to 16 residues. The CDR3 spells CSVALFPAGDTDTQYF. CDR3 DNA sequence: TGCAGCGTTGCCCTCTTTCCAGCGGGAGATACAGATACGCAGTATTTT.